This T cell receptor beta chain was recovered during a study of glioma-infiltrating T cells after dendritic cell vaccination. Study-level background: Patients had newly diagnosed or recurrent glioblastoma and received dendritic cell vaccines.

The V gene's germline CDR1 is SGHRS and CDR2 YFSETQ. The CDR3 is made up of 16 amino acids. Trimming cost V 4 bases and J 0 bases, with 14 bases left between them. Generated by immunoSEQ multiplex PCR, the TCRdb table keeps only in-frame clones and is missing some. There are 49,000 or so clones in the sample; 85% to 90% occur only once, and about an eighth lies in the top ten. V gene TRBV5-1 combines with J gene TRBJ1-3, with D unclear. Sequencing was performed on blood, taken before dendritic cell vaccination. This sequence was found in a human donor with glioblastoma. The CDR3 DNA sequence: TGCGCCAGCAGCATAGCCCCAGAATCCTCTGGAAACACCATATATTTT. Its protein product is CASSIAPESSGNTIYF.